These 9 T cell receptor beta chains were sequenced from one sample in a study of blood T cell repertoires in COVID-19 (dated by TCRdb to the early 2020s). Preparation of the library involved the immunoSEQ multiplex PCR assay. TCRdb stores this immuneACCESS table with in-frame sequences only. Part of the clones is absent; in the studies checked, under half of the shortfall reflects unresolved V genes, and no reason is known for the rest. In this sample the table shows hundreds of thousands of clones, approximately 86% of which occur a single time. The top ten hold approximately 7.9% of the sample. Sequenced input: peripheral blood. Receptors originate from a man aged 55 to 70 who had recovered from COVID-19.

This clone was seen only once. J is TRBJ2-2 and V is TRBV27; D ambiguous. From germline, CDR1 is MNHEY and CDR2 SMNVEV (reference sequence). This CDR3 comprises 15 residues. The germline V and J ends were trimmed by 8 bases and 3 bases, with 16 bases remaining between them. The CDR3 DNA reads as TGTGCCAGCCGTCTGGGCAGTGGGTACACCGGGGAGCTGTTTTTT. Protein: CASRLGSGYTGELFF.

The V gene is TRBV18, the J gene TRBJ2-5; TRBD1 agrees at 7 bases. Germline V gives CDR1 KGHSH, CDR2 LQKENI. The CDR3 extends over 17 amino acids. Losses at the gene ends were 5 bases for V and 0 bases for J; bases not matched to a gene: 12. The CDR3 DNA is TGTGCCAGCTCAAATAAGATGGGACAGATAAACCAAGAGACCCAGTACTTC. Protein sequence: CASSNKMGQINQETQYF.

In the case of this clone: The sample contains more than one DNA sequence encoding this CDR3. The V gene is TRBV18, the J gene TRBJ1-5; TRBD1 is a possible D gene (5 bases). The V gene's germline CDR1 is KGHSH and CDR2 LQKENI. CDR3 length equals 15 residues. Deletions cut 3 bases from V and 2 bases from J, with 11 bases between. The CDR3 loop is CASSPGGDGNQPQHF. The CDR3, as DNA: TGTGCCAGCTCACCGGGGGGGGACGGCAATCAGCCCCAGCATTTT.

This chain uses TRBV29-1 with TRBJ1-3, with 9 bases matching TRBD1. Per germline, CDR1 SQVTM and CDR2 ANQGSEA. This CDR3 region has 17 residues. Trimming took 1 base from V and 0 from J; bases not matched to a gene: 7. Here the CDR3 reads CSVEADRGLLSGNTIYF. The CDR3 DNA reads TGCAGCGTTGAAGCGGACAGGGGCCTACTCTCTGGAAACACCATATATTTT.

V is TRBV30 and J is TRBJ1-1, with D perhaps TRBD1 (5 bases). The V end was cut by 3 bases, the J end by 0 bases, with 17 bases between. This CDR3 contains 16 residues. Germline CDR1 is GTSNPN and CDR2 is SVGIG (reference sequence). In DNA, the CDR3 is TGTGCCTGGAGCGTAAAGGGTAGGGGTTTGAACACTGAAGCTTTCTTT. It yields the protein CAWSVKGRGLNTEAFF.

V usage is TRBV6-5 and J usage is TRBJ2-3; D gene ambiguous. Germline V gene sequence: CDR1 MNHEY, CDR2 SVGAGI. The CDR3 is 14 amino acids. Trimming took off 2 bases at V and 1 base at J, with 7 bases between the two ends. CDR3 in amino acids: CASSYARGTDTQYF. CDR3 nucleotides: TGTGCCAGCAGTTACGCCCGGGGCACAGATACGCAGTATTTT.

Only one count was recorded for this clone. This chain connects TRBV11-2 to TRBJ2-2; the D gene is possibly TRBD1 (5 bases). The V end was cut by 0 bases, the J end by 0 bases, with 11 bases between. Germline CDR1 is SGHAT and CDR2 is FQNNGV. This CDR3 region has 17 residues. In DNA form, the CDR3 reads TGTGCCAGCAGCTTAGATTTATACAGGACGAACACCGGGGAGCTGTTTTTT. Translated: CASSLDLYRTNTGELFF.

V and J are TRBV5-6 and TRBJ2-5; TRBD1 matches 8 bases. CDR3 length: 15 amino acids. Germline V gives CDR1 SGHDT, CDR2 YYEEEE. Losses at the gene ends were 0 bases for V and 5 bases for J; bases not matched to a gene: 6. The CDR3 DNA is TGTGCCAGCAGCTTGGGTACAGGGGGTTTGGAGACCCAGTACTTC. Translating gives CASSLGTGGLETQYF.

This chain joins TRBV19 and TRBJ1-1; 9 bases map to TRBD1. Germline values: CDR1 LNHDA, CDR2 SQIVND (reference sequence). Losses at the gene ends were 5 bases for V and 4 bases for J; bases not matched to a gene: 5. This CDR3 spans 14 amino acids. The CDR3 reads CASSATGGFTEAFF. CDR3 DNA: TGTGCCAGTAGTGCCACAGGGGGCTTCACTGAAGCTTTCTTT.